This TCR beta chain was sequenced for a study of blood T cell repertoires in COVID-19. The method was immunoSEQ multiplex PCR; TCRdb's version includes in-frame clones alone and lacks a portion of them. The table lists 140,000 or so clones, around 90% of them singletons, with 2.5% in the top ten. The CDR3 contains 13 residues. V gave up 5 bases and J gave up 4 bases, with 10 bases separating them. This clone has only a few counts. The chain recombines TRBV12-3 or TRBV12-4 with TRBJ2-3, with a weak D call TRBD1 (5 bases). The source material was peripheral blood. The TCR sequence derives from a human donor with COVID-19, enrolled during active disease. The donor label of this sample is uncertain. In nucleotides, the CDR3 is TGTGCCAGCAGTACCCAGGGTCCAGATACGCAGTATTTT. Translated: CASSTQGPDTQYF.